The following is a T cell receptor (beta chain) sequence with its context. This specimen comes from a study of blood T cell repertoires in COVID-19. Study at large: There were acute and convalescent COVID-19 samples, and they came from the United States, Italy and Spain. PBMCs, B-cell-depleted T cells, or T cells provided the cDNA or gDNA that made up the material.

TCRdb's table, derived via immunoSEQ multiplex PCR, lists solely in-frame clones and lacks some. The table lists around 180,000 clones, roughly 85% of them singletons. After removal of 3 bases from V and 3 bases from J, the junction contained 16 bases not matched to a gene. Germline lookup yields CDR1 WSHSY and CDR2 SAAADI. This CDR3 is 20 amino acids long. Sequencing was performed on peripheral blood. The chain joins TRBV10-2 to TRBJ2-1, with TRBD2 matching 11 bases. The receptor's source is a man in his 60s with acute or convalescent COVID-19. CDR3 loop: CASSDRSKVLAGGVYNEQFF. CDR3 coding DNA: TGCGCCAGCAGTGACAGGTCTAAGGTGCTAGCGGGAGGAGTCTACAATGAGCAGTTCTTC.